One and the same sample provided the 18 T cell receptor beta chains below, sequenced in a study of technical replicates of blood from a few donors (dated by TCRdb to 2015 to 2018). Receptors were amplified or captured by the immunoSEQ multiplex PCR assay. TCRdb re-hosts the immuneACCESS table, in-frame sequences only. Its copies lack some clones; in the studies checked, an unresolved V gene accounts for under half of them, and the cause for the rest is not known. The sample records some 85,000 clones, over 90% of which are singletons. The ten top clones hold around 0.42% of the sample. The material sequenced was T cells isolated from PBMCs. The source of these receptors is a human donor in good health.

The rearrangement joins TRBV15 to TRBJ2-7; maybe TRBD1 (6 bases). The CDR3 is 13 residues long. Germline CDR1 is LNHNV and CDR2 is YYDKDF (reference sequence). Trimming cost V 4 bases and J 6 bases, with 13 bases left between them. The CDR3 sequence: CATSTGTWSEQYF. For the CDR3, the DNA is TGTGCCACCAGCACCGGGACATGGTCCGAGCAGTACTTC.

The chain uses TRBV19 and TRBJ1-5, with 7 bases identical to TRBD1. Germline V gene data show CDR1 as LNHDA and CDR2 as SQIVND (reference sequence). V lost 2 bases, J lost 2 bases, and 0 bases stayed unmatched. This CDR3 contains 14 residues. The DNA for the CDR3 is TGTGCCAGTAGTATAACAGGGGGCAATCAGCCCCAGCATTTT. Translated, it gives CASSITGGNQPQHF.

V and J are TRBV2 and TRBJ1-4, with TRBD1 identical over 7 bases. V was clipped by 11 bases and J by 2 bases; unmatched bases: 8. The CDR3 loop spans 14 amino acids. Germline CDR1 is SNHLY and CDR2 is FYNNEI. CDR3 sequence reads: CACQGGSTNEKLFF. The CDR3 DNA reads TGTGCCTGTCAGGGGGGCAGTACTAATGAAAAACTGTTTTTT.

The chain uses TRBV19 and TRBJ1-2; tentative D call: TRBD1 (6 bases). V shed 4 bases and J shed 1 base, with 16 bases lying between them. CDR1 is LNHDA and CDR2 is SQIVND in the germline V gene (reference sequence). There are 16 residues in the CDR3. CDR3 residues: CASSKGPGTYNYGYTF. In DNA form, the CDR3 reads TGTGCCAGTAGTAAGGGTCCCGGGACATATAACTATGGCTACACCTTC.

The chain carries TRBV9 and TRBJ2-7; D possibly corresponds to TRBD1 (6 bases). This CDR3 spans 14 amino acids. Trimming removed 2 bases at V and 4 bases at J, with 13 bases between. CDR1 and CDR2 from the germline V gene are SGDLS and YYNGEE. The CDR3 DNA follows: TGTGCCAGCAGCGTTTCCGGGACACAATACGAGCAGTACTTC. Residues: CASSVSGTQYEQYF.

The chain combines TRBV25-1 with TRBJ2-5; D perhaps matches TRBD1 (5 bases). V was trimmed by 6 bases and J by 5 bases, leaving 16 bases between them. Germline CDR1 is MGHDK and CDR2 is SYGVNS. CDR3 length: 14 amino acids. The CDR3 DNA sequence: TGTGCCAGCAGCCAAGCCAGGGTTTGGGAGACCCAGTACTTC. Translation gives CASSQARVWETQYF.

On this clone itself: Within the sample, other DNA sequences also encode this same CDR3. The chain has TRBV9 and TRBJ2-7; 7 bases are shared with TRBD1. The CDR3 extends over 13 amino acids. V dropped 0 bases and J dropped 4; count of bases not matched to a gene: 1. The germline V gene encodes CDR1 SGDLS and CDR2 YYNGEE. The chain's CDR3 is CASSVGDSYEQYF. Here the CDR3 DNA reads TGTGCCAGCAGCGTAGGGGACAGTTACGAGCAGTACTTC.

The chain is built from TRBV9 and TRBJ2-3; 7 nucleotides align to TRBD1. The germline CDR1 and CDR2 sequences are SGDLS and YYNGEE. Trimming took 0 bases from V and 5 from J; bases not matched to a gene: 6. This CDR3 comprises 15 residues. The CDR3: CASSVVPGQEDTQYF. As DNA, the CDR3 is TGTGCCAGCAGCGTAGTCCCTGGACAGGAAGATACGCAGTATTTT.

The chain is built from TRBV7-9 and TRBJ1-5, with TRBD1 identical over 7 bases. Losses at the gene ends were 5 bases for V and 6 bases for J; bases not matched to a gene: 4. There are 13 residues in the CDR3. Germline CDR1 and CDR2: SEHNR and FQNEAQ (reference sequence). The chain's CDR3 is CASSPTGVQPQHF. The DNA for the CDR3 is TGTGCCAGCAGCCCTACAGGGGTTCAGCCCCAGCATTTT. Looking up the rest from reference TRBV7-9 and TRBJ1-5 gives the full variable domain: DTGVSQNPRHKITKRGQNVTFRCDPISEHNRLYWYRQTLGQGPEFLTYFQNEAQLEKSRLLSDRFSAERPKGSFSTLEIQRTEQGDSAMYLCASSPTGVQPQHFGDGTRLSIL.

This chain links TRBV6-6 with TRBJ2-2; 10 bases fit TRBD2. CDR1 is MNHNY, CDR2 SVGAGI, per germline (reference sequence). CDR3 length: 14 amino acids. V lost 8 bases, J lost 7 bases, and 7 bases stayed unmatched. The CDR3 protein is CASPSGRAGGELFF. DNA for the CDR3: TGTGCCAGCCCGAGCGGGAGGGCTGGCGGGGAGCTGTTTTTT.

The chain links TRBV2 to TRBJ1-1, with D hard to call. There are 18 residues in the CDR3. With 2 bases removed from V and 5 bases from J, the gap between germline ends came to 24 bases. Germline V CDR1 and CDR2: SNHLY, FYNNEI. CDR3 loop: CASSEIIAGNLIATEAFF. CDR3 bases: TGTGCCAGCAGTGAAATCATAGCCGGGAATCTTATAGCAACTGAAGCTTTCTTT.

The gene calls are TRBV10-3 and TRBJ2-2, with D perhaps TRBD1 (6 bases). This CDR3 has 14 residues. CDR1 ENHRY and CDR2 SYGVKD come from the germline V gene. Trimming took off 4 bases at V and 1 base at J, with 7 bases between the two ends. Written as DNA, the CDR3 is TGTGCCATCAGTGTAGGGGGGAACACCGGGGAGCTGTTTTTT. Amino acids: CAISVGGNTGELFF.

The chain combines TRBV7-9 with TRBJ2-1; D gene uncertain. Deletions cut 1 base from V and 8 bases from J, with 12 bases between. CDR3 length equals 14 residues. Germline loops: CDR1 SEHNR, CDR2 FQNEAQ (reference sequence). Written as DNA, the CDR3 is TGTGCCAGCAGCTTAGTCTCAGTTCGGGATGAGCAGTTCTTC. Protein product: CASSLVSVRDEQFF. The entire variable domain, with the rest obtained from reference TRBV7-9 and TRBJ2-1, is as follows: DTGVSQNPRHKITKRGQNVTFRCDPISEHNRLYWYRQTLGQGPEFLTYFQNEAQLEKSRLLSDRFSAERPKGSFSTLEIQRTEQGDSAMYLCASSLVSVRDEQFFGPGTRLTVL.

The chain is built from TRBV7-9 and TRBJ1-4; D is perhaps TRBD1 (6 bases). The CDR3 has 15 amino acids. Deletions cut 5 bases from V and 6 bases from J, with 16 bases between. Germline lookup yields CDR1 SEHNR and CDR2 FQNEAQ (reference sequence). As DNA, the CDR3 is TGTGCCAGCAGCCCCGAGGGCAGGGGATATGAAAAACTGTTTTTT. Its protein is CASSPEGRGYEKLFF.

The chain uses TRBV5-8 and TRBJ1-3, with TRBD1 matching 9 bases. With 4 bases clipped from V and 4 bases from J, the junction kept 3 bases outside the gene matches. The CDR3 runs to 14 residues. Germline CDR1 and CDR2: SGHTS and YDEGEE. The CDR3 DNA sequence: TGTGCCAGCAGCCGGACAGGGGCCGGAAACACCATATATTTT. Translation gives CASSRTGAGNTIYF. The full variable domain, completed using reference TRBV5-8 and TRBJ1-3, is EAGVTQSPTHLIKTRGQQATLRCSPISGHTSVYWYQQALGLGLQFLLWYDEGEERNRGNFPPRFSGRQFPNYSSELNVNALELEDSALYLCASSRTGAGNTIYFGEGSWLTVV.

The chain is built from TRBV5-1 and TRBJ2-6, with 7 bases lining up with TRBD1. The CDR3 is 17 residues long. The junction had 11 bases not matched to a gene; V was cut back by 4 bases and J by 4 bases. CDR1 SGHRS and CDR2 YFSETQ come from the germline V gene. CDR3 nucleotides: TGCGCCAGCAGCATAACAGGGGTTCTGGCCGGGGCCAACGTCCTGACTTTC. Translated, it gives CASSITGVLAGANVLTF.

This chain joins TRBV19 and TRBJ1-1; no reliable D call. The CDR3 runs 15 residues. The germline V gene encodes CDR1 LNHDA and CDR2 SQIVND (reference sequence). Trimming took 7 bases from V and 4 from J, leaving 19 bases between them. CDR3 DNA: TGTGCCAGTACCGGGTTTCCCGGGTATGGCACTGAAGCTTTCTTT. This sequence encodes CASTGFPGYGTEAFF.

The rearrangement joins TRBV6-6 to TRBJ2-7, with 9 bases fitting TRBD2. Looked up from germline, CDR1 is MNHNY and CDR2 is SVGAGI (reference sequence). The CDR3 is 16 amino acids. J was trimmed by 0 bases and V by 0 bases; bases with no gene match: 3. The CDR3 DNA reads TGTGCCAGCAGTTACTCGATTAGCGGGAGCTCCTACGAGCAGTACTTC. It codes for CASSYSISGSSYEQYF.